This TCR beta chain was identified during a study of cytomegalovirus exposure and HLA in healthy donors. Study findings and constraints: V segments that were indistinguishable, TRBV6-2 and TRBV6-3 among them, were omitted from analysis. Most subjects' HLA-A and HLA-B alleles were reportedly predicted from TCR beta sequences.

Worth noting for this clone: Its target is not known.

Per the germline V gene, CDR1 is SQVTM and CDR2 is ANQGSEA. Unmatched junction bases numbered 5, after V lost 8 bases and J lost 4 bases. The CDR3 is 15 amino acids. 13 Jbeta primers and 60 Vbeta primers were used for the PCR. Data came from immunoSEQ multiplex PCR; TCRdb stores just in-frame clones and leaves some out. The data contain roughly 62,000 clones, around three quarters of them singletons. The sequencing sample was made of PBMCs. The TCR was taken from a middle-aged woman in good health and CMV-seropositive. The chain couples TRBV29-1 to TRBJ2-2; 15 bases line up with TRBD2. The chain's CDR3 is CSIRTSGGVTGELFF. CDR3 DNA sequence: TGCAGCATACGGACTAGCGGGGGGGTCACCGGGGAGCTGTTTTTT.